The present T cell receptor (beta chain) was sequenced within a study of technical replicates of blood from a few donors. V gave up 4 bases and J gave up 5 bases, with 7 bases separating them. CDR1 is SNHLY and CDR2 is FYNNEI in the germline V gene. The CDR3 has 12 amino acids. The method was immunoSEQ multiplex PCR; TCRdb's version includes in-frame clones alone and lacks a portion of them. The data show 60,000 or so clones, about 96% seen once. The specimen sequenced was T cells isolated from PBMCs. The sequence derives from a human donor in good health. J is TRBJ2-3 and V is TRBV2; D is unclear. The CDR3 DNA reads TGTGCCAGCAGTGGAGTTGGAGATACGCAGTATTTT. This translates into CASSGVGDTQYF. The complete variable domain, with remaining parts taken from reference TRBV2 and TRBJ2-3, reads EPEVTQTPSHQVTQMGQEVILRCVPISNHLYFYWYRQILGQKVEFLVSFYNNEISEKSEIFDDQFSVERPDGSNFTLKIRSTKLEDSAMYFCASSGVGDTQYFGPGTRLTVL.